This section outlines one T cell receptor beta chain sequence together with its context. Its antigen is unknown. No base quality information exists; no much larger clone differs at one position. Receptor libraries were prepared by the immunoSEQ multiplex PCR assay. The multiplex PCR relied on a mix of 60 forward primers for TCR Vbeta segments and 13 reverse primers for TCR Jbeta segments. The CDR3 region of rearranged TCR beta genes was amplified from genomic DNA by a multiplex PCR assay. The amplified TCR beta libraries were sequenced on the Illumina HiSeq System as 87-base-pair reads. From the authors' description of their analysis: A later analysis counted about 76 million unique TCR beta chains across the 550 to 800 repertoires, and approximately 11 million of these chains were shared by at least two donors. Raw reads were error-corrected and collapsed into unique sequences by a nearest-neighbor algorithm in which closely related sequences were merged to remove PCR and sequencing errors. CDR3 sequences were aligned to IMGT reference sequences to assign V, D and J gene segments. For a sequence to be retained, a match of at least six nucleotides to both a V gene segment and a J gene segment was required. A rearrangement was called productive if the CDR3 had no stop codons and remained in frame with V and J, and every other rearrangement was called non-productive. CDR3 was defined according to IMGT convention as the region running from the second conserved V-encoded cysteine to the conserved J-encoded phenylalanine. Sequences without an unambiguous match to a single V gene segment were excluded from the earlier analysis of 450 to 650 of the donors. In an earlier analysis of approximately 590 of the donors, V segments were called functional above 56.7% productive rearrangements and were called segregating when the between-donor standard deviation exceeded 5%. A statistical classification framework was built to diagnose cytomegalovirus status from the catalog of TCR beta chain sequences. A later analysis assigned V and J genes by comparing TCR nucleotide sequences with IMGT/GENE-DB human TR gene sequences. Using the TCRdist pipeline, a later analysis assigned CDR3 sequences along with most-parsimonious VDJ recombination scenarios. A later analysis defined each TCR beta chain by its CDR3 amino acid sequence plus V-gene family, and excluded reads lacking a unique V-gene family. To address suspected cross-contamination and a sequencing artifact, a later analysis removed a few hundred highly shared, low-generation-probability nucleotide sequences. In a later analysis, a clonal expansion index was calculated for each public chain from normalized within-repertoire ranks of inferred template counts. Generation probabilities in a later analysis came from a VDJ recombination model fitted to out-of-frame rearrangements, and those results were checked against IGoR. In a later analysis, TCR-TCR, TCR-HLA and TCR-CMV co-occurrence was scored with hypergeometric tests, and a repertoire-size bias correction was applied to TCR pairs. To estimate false discovery rates, a later analysis permuted the HLA or CMV assignments 20 times. In a later analysis, co-occurring TCRs were grouped using DBSCAN, with TCRdist sequence similarity added in when clustering inside HLA-allele-positive subsets. For co-occurrence clustering, repertoires with fewer than 30,000 or more than 120,000 public chains were excluded, along with roughly 5 repertoires with anomalous nucleotide sharing. The immuneACCESS repertoire file appears here via TCRdb, limited to in-frame rearrangements. These files lack a portion of the clones; in checked studies, under half of the deficit traces to unresolved V genes, and the cause of the others is not known. V, J and clone size reflect that table, while D and trimming were determined from the DNA. This sample has roughly 100,000 clones in its table, and around three quarters of those were observed once. Jointly, the top ten make up about 3.5% of the sample.

These data belong to a study of cytomegalovirus exposure and HLA in healthy donors (dated 2017 in TCRdb). A note on the overall study: An earlier analysis of approximately 640 of the donors reported more than 250 Gb of sequence data and 100 million to 130 million unique TCR beta sequences from 150 million to 200 million T cells. In a later analysis, previously published TCR beta repertoires from roughly 710 donors were re-analyzed and high-resolution HLA genotyping was added so that TCR occurrence patterns could be studied. About 300 gigabases of sequencing data and 78 million or so unique TCR sequences were included in an early release covering roughly 600 HLA-typed donors. Both class I and class II loci were covered by HLA typing, at four-digit resolution. Alongside the repertoire data, information on donor age, sex, ethnicity and CMV serostatus was compiled. Besides the first cohort of roughly 640 subjects, a separate validation cohort made up of over 100 different subjects was used. The genetic ancestry cluster associated with self-reported Caucasian donors included about 84% of the approximately 410 genotyped donors. Because of strong linkage in the cohort, four or five DR-DQ haplotypes were treated as single units for association and clustering. A later genetic analysis took genome-wide SNP genotypes for about 55% of the roughly 700 donors and used that subset as a discovery cohort. The number of typed donors differed by locus: roughly 629-640 for A, B, C, DRB1 and DQB1; 500 to 550 for DQA1; roughly 600 for DPA1; and 400 to 480 for DPB1. Using immunosequencing, the study profiled T cell repertoires from some 670 subjects and related those repertoires to cytomegalovirus serostatus. To decide whether each TCR beta V gene segment behaved as functional or pseudogenic, an earlier analysis of over 500 of the donors relied on high-throughput TCR beta sequencing. Among under 450 genotyped donors of the cohort, an average of approximately 240,000 unique TCR beta nucleotide sequences were sequenced per donor, roughly 18% of them non-productive. To predict cytomegalovirus infection status, the study brought together high-throughput TCR immunosequencing, statistical association of individual TCRs with disease status, and machine learning. Every discovery cohort repertoire had been produced on one sequencing platform. Rather than using new phenotypic data, the later analysis identified candidate immune exposures from TCR beta sequences and from how often those sequences occurred across donors. The aim of the study was to test whether cataloging public T cell receptors could identify signatures of past pathogen exposure.

Ends trimmed: V by 6 bases, J by 4 bases; bases unmatched to a gene: 3. The germline V gene specifies SNHLY as CDR1 and FYNNEI as CDR2. The CDR3 runs 13 residues from the cysteine to the phenylalanine. Only the CDR3 region is kept as DNA, spanning 39 bases read in frame from base 1. The cohort comprised some 680 healthy bone marrow donors. At the time of sampling, all cohort members were nominally healthy, though unrecorded immune exposures were likely present. The donor was CMV seropositive and belonged to the group of about 290 seropositive cohort members. Every donor gave a peripheral blood sample, and the peripheral blood mononuclear cells from that sample were used for TCR beta sequencing. Genomic DNA extraction from the blood cell samples was performed with the Qiagen DNeasy Blood Extraction Kit. Findings and caveats that apply to the study as a whole: A later analysis found that most CMV-associated TCR beta chains appeared HLA-restricted, with HLA associations seemingly driven largely by CMV exposure. In this cohort, only TCR beta chains were sequenced, and detectable features were limited by the absence of alpha or paired-chain data. While some public TCRs were present in many individuals, most TCR sequences turned up only very rarely across donors. In an earlier analysis of around 600 of the donors, most TCR beta V segments were observed in productive rearrangements about 87% or about 30% of the time, broadly matching IMGT annotations. A later analysis reported that several top co-occurrence clusters appeared linked to parvovirus B19, influenza, CMV and Epstein-Barr virus. In a later analysis, TCR association rates were found to vary across HLA loci, with the most associated TCRs seen for DRB1 alleles and the fewest for HLA-C alleles. The authors suggested that the approach could potentially be extended to other disease states and immunological phenotypes. A later analysis associated 16,951 TCR beta sequences with specific HLA alleles at a false discovery rate of 0.05. A cluster of highly shared sequence variants was judged likely to be a technical artifact of the sequencing pipeline. The study gave a list of 150 to 200 TCR beta chains associated with cytomegalovirus. The 87-base-pair reads could not distinguish some IMGT-functional V segments, including TRBV6-2 and TRBV6-3, so those segments were excluded. Sequencing depth was assumed to be roughly uniform across donors in the presence/absence analyses, though that assumption may not hold. The classifier was reported to diagnose cytomegalovirus status with high specificity and sensitivity in both the original cohort and the validation cohort. A later genetic analysis associated a missense DCLRE1C variant with V-gene and J-gene trimming of TCR beta chains, and an independent cohort replicated the association. Correlated functional status among segregating V segments might be attributable to linkage disequilibrium, but an unknown experimental factor could not be ruled out. A few of the identified cytomegalovirus-associated TCR beta chains were confirmed in vitro to be specific for cytomegalovirus antigens. HLA typing was unavailable for some donors at each locus, so association tests used only the typed subset. According to a later genetic analysis, donors in an Asian-associated ancestry cluster had fewer N-insertions in productive TCRs than the approximately 670-donor mean. In a later analysis, HLA-associated TCR beta chains showed more clonal expansion and lower generation probabilities than non-associated chains that were equally common. Some 16 rarely observed V segments, including chromosome 9 orphons, were excluded from the earlier analysis of 550 to 700 of the donors because counts were too low. A further reported finding was that TCR beta sequences accurately predicted the HLA-A and HLA-B alleles for most subjects in the first cohort. Strong co-occurrence of HLA alleles, especially DR and DQ, made assigning TCR associations to individual alleles difficult. The only immune exposure information available for the cohort was CMV serostatus.

Sequencing input: PBMCs. This clonotype was obtained from a male donor in good health and CMV-seropositive. The rearranged chain carries TRBV2 and TRBJ1-1, with 9 middle bases fitting TRBD1. Here the CDR3 is given as CASRQTGGTEAFF. The DNA is as follows: TGTGCCAGCAGACAGACAGGGGGCACTGAAGCTTTCTTT.